The T cell receptor (beta chain) under discussion was sequenced for a study of CD8+ T cells in alopecia areata. Points from the study as a whole: Clarity of TCR sharing across patients fell short of that in mice, possibly HLA-related.

Using CD4, CD8alpha, NKG2D, NKG2ACE and other markers, pooled cutaneous lymph node cells were sorted. Per the germline V gene, CDR1 is FNHDT and CDR2 is SITEND (reference sequence). The junction had 3 bases not matched to a gene; V was cut back by 3 bases and J by 0 bases. CDR3 length: 14 amino acids. Sequencing used cDNA as its template, made by extracting RNA and reverse transcribing it. Repertoires were generated with immunoSEQ multiplex PCR, while TCRdb's copy carries only in-frame clones and drops some. Altogether approximately 280,000 clones were found in the sample, and no singletons occur. As concerns this clone: Its matching antigen is unknown. The genes are named according to mouse. The read ends 4 residues before the CDR3 terminus; that terminus is restored from the germline J gene.

Input material: CD4+ T cells sorted from a lymph node. The TCR sequence derives from a C3H/HeJ mouse with alopecia areata. The MHC haplotype of the strain is H2-k. The chain is built from TRBV19 and TRBJ2-7; 7 bases match TRBD2. CDR3 bases read: TGTGCCAGCAGTAGGGCTGGGGGCTCCTAT. Protein: CASSRAGGSY. The full-length CDR3 reads as CASSRAGGSYEQYF. Full variable domain (outside the CDR3, taken from reference TRBV19 and TRBJ2-7): GGIITQTPKFLIGQEGQKLTLKCQQNFNHDTMYWYRQDSGKGLRLIYYSITENDLQKGDLSEGYDASREKKSSFSLTVTSAQKNEMAVFLCASSRAGGSYEQYFGPGTRLTVL.